This is a list of T cell receptor beta chains from one sample in a study of blood T cell repertoires in COVID-19. This table comes from immunoSEQ multiplex PCR, and its TCRdb copy is limited to in-frame clones, with some not included. The top ten hold around 8% of the sample, which has fewer than 120,000 clones, approximately 68% seen once. The sample comprised peripheral blood. The origin of the receptors is a woman in her sixties or seventies with acute or convalescent COVID-19. CDR3s include the opening cysteine and the closing phenylalanine or tryptophan. The order of the fields is CDR3 protein, CDR3 DNA, J gene, clone size, V gene, D gene. A D gene is named only where the DNA matches it firmly. Size is stated for part of the rows, as once, few or many counts, or as a class when the clone is expanded.

CDR3aa: CASSPKGGGGPGTDTQYF
CDR3nt: TGTGCCAGCAGCCCCAAGGGCGGCGGGGGGCCTGGTACAGATACGCAGTATTTT
j_gene: TRBJ2-3
abundance: NA
v_gene: TRBV4-2
d_gene: TRBD2

CDR3aa: CASSQGTSGGALEQYF
CDR3nt: TGCGCCAGCAGCCAAGGGACTAGCGGGGGGGCCCTCGAGCAGTACTTC
j_gene: TRBJ2-7
abundance: NA
v_gene: TRBV4-3
d_gene: TRBD2

CDR3aa: CASSLEPGGGYEQYF
CDR3nt: TGTGCCAGCAGCTTAGAGCCAGGCGGGGGCTACGAGCAGTACTTC
j_gene: TRBJ2-7
abundance: NA
v_gene: TRBV11-2
d_gene: TRBD2

CDR3aa: CASSYLLETQYF
CDR3nt: TGTGCCAGCAGTTATCTTTTGGAGACTCAGTACTTC
j_gene: TRBJ2-7
abundance: NA
v_gene: TRBV6-2/TRBV6-3
d_gene: NA

CDR3aa: CASSRNPGQTSTDTQYF
CDR3nt: TGTGCCAGCAGCAGGAATCCGGGACAGACATCAACAGATACGCAGTATTTT
j_gene: TRBJ2-3
abundance: NA
v_gene: TRBV9
d_gene: TRBD1

CDR3aa: CASSPRADHPLLYGYTF
CDR3nt: TGTGCCAGCTCACCACGGGCAGACCATCCGTTACTCTATGGCTACACCTTC
j_gene: TRBJ1-2
abundance: few
v_gene: TRBV18
d_gene: NA

CDR3aa: CASSLGQSATNEKLFF
CDR3nt: TGTGCCAGCAGCTTGGGACAGTCTGCAACTAATGAAAAACTGTTTTTT
j_gene: TRBJ1-4
abundance: NA
v_gene: TRBV7-9
d_gene: TRBD1

CDR3aa: CASSGGDGLSYEQYF
CDR3nt: TGTGCCAGCAGCGGGGGGGACGGCCTCTCCTACGAGCAGTACTTC
j_gene: TRBJ2-7
abundance: NA
v_gene: TRBV28
d_gene: TRBD2

CDR3aa: CASSLRRGETQYF
CDR3nt: TGTGCCAGCAGTTTACGACGAGGAGAGACCCAGTACTTC
j_gene: TRBJ2-5
abundance: few
v_gene: TRBV27
d_gene: NA

CDR3aa: CASSFGGGVSYNEQFF
CDR3nt: TGTGCCAGCAGCTTCGGTGGGGGGGTCTCCTACAATGAGCAGTTCTTC
j_gene: TRBJ2-1
abundance: once
v_gene: TRBV11-3
d_gene: TRBD2

CDR3aa: CASSLRDGGYTF
CDR3nt: TGTGCCAGCAGCTTACGGGATGGTGGCTACACCTTC
j_gene: TRBJ1-2
abundance: NA
v_gene: TRBV7-8
d_gene: NA

CDR3aa: CASSLFGQGSYNEQFF
CDR3nt: TGCGCCAGCAGCTTGTTTGGGCAGGGTTCCTACAATGAGCAGTTCTTC
j_gene: TRBJ2-1
abundance: NA
v_gene: TRBV5-1
d_gene: NA

CDR3aa: CASGVVAEKLFF
CDR3nt: TGTGCCAGCGGAGTGGTAGCTGAAAAACTGTTTTTT
j_gene: TRBJ1-4
abundance: NA
v_gene: TRBV3-1/TRBV3-2
d_gene: NA

CDR3aa: CASSQETQGITYNSPLHF
CDR3nt: TGTGCCAGCAGCCAGGAAACTCAGGGAATCACCTATAATTCACCCCTCCACTTT
j_gene: TRBJ1-6
abundance: NA
v_gene: TRBV4-2
d_gene: NA

CDR3aa: CATTRTGGIQPQHF
CDR3nt: TGTGCCACCACCAGGACAGGGGGCATCCAGCCCCAGCATTTT
j_gene: TRBJ1-5
abundance: NA
v_gene: TRBV15
d_gene: TRBD1

CDR3aa: CAISDRGRTDEQFF
CDR3nt: TGTGCCATCAGTGACAGGGGGCGAACAGATGAGCAGTTCTTC
j_gene: TRBJ2-1
abundance: NA
v_gene: TRBV10-3
d_gene: TRBD1

CDR3aa: CATSRQGGTEAFF
CDR3nt: TGTGCCACCAGCAGACAAGGGGGCACTGAAGCTTTCTTT
j_gene: TRBJ1-1
abundance: few
v_gene: TRBV15
d_gene: NA

CDR3aa: CASSLQGLLESPLHF
CDR3nt: TGTGCCAGCAGCCTACAGGGTTTGTTAGAGTCACCCCTCCACTTT
j_gene: TRBJ1-6
abundance: NA
v_gene: TRBV5-6
d_gene: NA

CDR3aa: CASSLEQGLWGYTF
CDR3nt: TGCGCCAGCAGCTTGGAACAGGGTCTCTGGGGCTACACCTTC
j_gene: TRBJ1-2
abundance: NA
v_gene: TRBV5-1
d_gene: NA

CDR3aa: CASRTGGTDYGYTF
CDR3nt: TGTGCCAGCAGAACAGGGGGCACGGACTATGGCTACACCTTC
j_gene: TRBJ1-2
abundance: NA
v_gene: TRBV6-5
d_gene: TRBD1

CDR3aa: CASSLGGSGGSNEQYF
CDR3nt: TGCGCCAGCAGTCTTGGTGGTAGCGGGGGTTCGAACGAGCAGTACTTC
j_gene: TRBJ2-7
abundance: NA
v_gene: TRBV5-1
d_gene: TRBD2

CDR3aa: CASTLAGGLLRELFF
CDR3nt: TGTGCCAGTACACTAGCGGGGGGGCTTTTAAGGGAGCTGTTTTTT
j_gene: TRBJ2-2
abundance: NA
v_gene: TRBV28
d_gene: TRBD2

CDR3aa: CASSFPRTGNSNQPQHF
CDR3nt: TGTGCCAGCAGCTTCCCTCGGACAGGGAATAGCAATCAGCCCCAGCATTTT
j_gene: TRBJ1-5
abundance: few
v_gene: TRBV7-2
d_gene: TRBD1

CDR3aa: CASSLGGMNTEAFF
CDR3nt: TGCGCCAGCAGCTTGGGAGGAATGAACACTGAAGCTTTCTTT
j_gene: TRBJ1-1
abundance: few
v_gene: TRBV5-1
d_gene: NA

CDR3aa: CASSPAGGNQPQHF
CDR3nt: TGTGCCAGCTCACCGGCAGGGGGCAATCAGCCCCAGCATTTT
j_gene: TRBJ1-5
abundance: few
v_gene: TRBV18
d_gene: NA

CDR3aa: CASSPPTRQRNYGYTF
CDR3nt: TGTGCCAGCAGCCCTCCGACGAGACAACGGAACTATGGCTACACCTTC
j_gene: TRBJ1-2
abundance: NA
v_gene: TRBV28
d_gene: NA

CDR3aa: CASSQDLHQVLAFF
CDR3nt: TGTGCCAGCAGCCAAGATCTTCACCAGGTCCTAGCTTTCTTT
j_gene: TRBJ1-1
abundance: NA
v_gene: TRBV3-1/TRBV3-2
d_gene: NA

CDR3aa: CACSLFVNYGYTF
CDR3nt: TGTGCCTGCTCACTGTTTGTAAACTATGGCTACACCTTC
j_gene: TRBJ1-2
abundance: NA
v_gene: TRBV30
d_gene: NA

CDR3aa: CATSTTGQEETQYF
CDR3nt: TGTGCCACCAGCACTACGGGACAGGAAGAGACCCAGTACTTC
j_gene: TRBJ2-5
abundance: NA
v_gene: TRBV15
d_gene: TRBD1

CDR3aa: CASSSTGTANTEAFF
CDR3nt: TGTGCCAGCAGCTCTACCGGGACTGCTAACACTGAAGCTTTCTTT
j_gene: TRBJ1-1
abundance: NA
v_gene: TRBV5-6
d_gene: NA

CDR3aa: CASSYDRVGSPLHF
CDR3nt: TGTGCCAGCAGTTACGACAGGGTTGGATCACCCCTCCACTTT
j_gene: TRBJ1-6
abundance: NA
v_gene: TRBV6-6
d_gene: TRBD1

CDR3aa: CASNPRTGELFF
CDR3nt: TGTGCCAGTAACCCTAGGACCGGGGAGCTGTTTTTT
j_gene: TRBJ2-2
abundance: NA
v_gene: TRBV19
d_gene: NA

CDR3aa: CASSYPLSGAPYEQYF
CDR3nt: TGTGCCAGCAGTTACCCGCTATCAGGTGCCCCCTACGAGCAGTACTTC
j_gene: TRBJ2-7
abundance: few
v_gene: TRBV6-2/TRBV6-3
d_gene: NA

CDR3aa: CASRETTDRAGGYTF
CDR3nt: TGTGCCAGCAGGGAAACTACAGACAGGGCGGGAGGCTACACCTTC
j_gene: TRBJ1-2
abundance: NA
v_gene: TRBV13
d_gene: TRBD1

CDR3aa: CSVVDPGVAVAFF
CDR3nt: TGCAGCGTTGTCGACCCAGGGGTGGCCGTGGCTTTCTTT
j_gene: TRBJ1-1
abundance: NA
v_gene: TRBV29-1
d_gene: NA

CDR3aa: CASSERGGGSSNQPQHF
CDR3nt: TGTGCCAGCAGTGAAAGGGGCGGAGGGAGTAGCAATCAGCCCCAGCATTTT
j_gene: TRBJ1-5
abundance: NA
v_gene: TRBV6-1
d_gene: NA

CDR3aa: CASTLTRNIQYF
CDR3nt: TGTGCCAGCACCCTGACTAGAAACATTCAGTACTTC
j_gene: TRBJ2-4
abundance: once
v_gene: TRBV2
d_gene: NA

CDR3aa: CASSFSSGTAYEQYF
CDR3nt: TGTGCCAGCAGCTTTAGCTCCGGGACAGCCTACGAGCAGTACTTC
j_gene: TRBJ2-7
abundance: few
v_gene: TRBV11-2
d_gene: TRBD1

CDR3aa: CASSPMGLSGNTIYF
CDR3nt: TGTGCCAGCAGCCCGATGGGCCTTTCTGGAAACACCATATATTTT
j_gene: TRBJ1-3
abundance: once
v_gene: TRBV13
d_gene: NA

CDR3aa: CASSRTGLGTGELFF
CDR3nt: TGTGCCAGCAGTCGGACAGGCTTGGGCACCGGGGAGCTGTTTTTT
j_gene: TRBJ2-2
abundance: many
v_gene: TRBV7-3
d_gene: TRBD1

CDR3aa: CASSLAVTGGRTQYF
CDR3nt: TGTGCCAGCAGCTTAGCGGTGACAGGGGGAAGGACGCAGTATTTT
j_gene: TRBJ2-3
abundance: NA
v_gene: TRBV7-9
d_gene: TRBD1

CDR3aa: CASSFQGARGYTF
CDR3nt: TGTGCCAGCAGTTTTCAGGGGGCGCGTGGCTACACCTTC
j_gene: TRBJ1-2
abundance: few
v_gene: TRBV27
d_gene: TRBD1

CDR3aa: CASSLSNAPDYGYTF
CDR3nt: TGTGCCAGCTCACTCTCGAACGCGCCGGACTATGGCTACACCTTC
j_gene: TRBJ1-2
abundance: NA
v_gene: TRBV18
d_gene: NA

CDR3aa: CASSSRGNTEAFF
CDR3nt: TGTGCCAGCTCTAGCAGGGGTAACACTGAAGCTTTCTTT
j_gene: TRBJ1-1
abundance: NA
v_gene: TRBV9
d_gene: NA

CDR3aa: CAWSVRDRAGELFF
CDR3nt: TGTGCCTGGAGTGTACGGGATAGGGCCGGGGAGCTGTTTTTT
j_gene: TRBJ2-2
abundance: NA
v_gene: TRBV30
d_gene: NA

CDR3aa: CASSLTPGGQAFF
CDR3nt: TGTGCCAGCAGCTTGACCCCAGGGGGCCAAGCTTTCTTT
j_gene: TRBJ1-1
abundance: few
v_gene: TRBV5-8
d_gene: TRBD1

CDR3aa: CASSPTDRGQPDRAFF
CDR3nt: TGTGCCAGCTCACCCACTGACCGAGGACAGCCGGATAGAGCTTTCTTT
j_gene: TRBJ1-1
abundance: few
v_gene: TRBV18
d_gene: NA

CDR3aa: CASRKWGTGGSGANVLTF
CDR3nt: TGCGCCAGCAGAAAATGGGGGACAGGGGGCTCTGGGGCCAACGTCCTGACTTTC
j_gene: TRBJ2-6
abundance: NA
v_gene: TRBV5-1
d_gene: TRBD1

CDR3aa: CASSLGRDRKYNSPLHF
CDR3nt: TGCGCCAGCAGCTTGGGGAGGGACAGAAAATATAATTCACCCCTCCACTTT
j_gene: TRBJ1-6
abundance: once
v_gene: TRBV5-1
d_gene: TRBD1

CDR3aa: CASSEQGSYNEQFF
CDR3nt: TGTGCCAGCAGCGAGCAGGGCTCCTACAATGAGCAGTTCTTC
j_gene: TRBJ2-1
abundance: NA
v_gene: TRBV11-3
d_gene: NA

CDR3aa: CASSLFGGSGNTIYF
CDR3nt: TGTGCCAGCAGCTTATTCGGGGGTTCTGGAAACACCATATATTTT
j_gene: TRBJ1-3
abundance: NA
v_gene: TRBV11-2
d_gene: NA

CDR3aa: CASSPGLAGETQYF
CDR3nt: TGTGCCAGCTCACCCGGACTAGCGGGGGAGACCCAGTACTTC
j_gene: TRBJ2-5
abundance: NA
v_gene: TRBV18
d_gene: TRBD2

CDR3aa: CASSFGGAPGKEAFF
CDR3nt: TGTGCCAGCAGCTTCGGTGGGGCCCCGGGCAAAGAAGCTTTCTTT
j_gene: TRBJ1-1
abundance: NA
v_gene: TRBV7-2
d_gene: NA

CDR3aa: CASSFGSVETQYF
CDR3nt: TGTGCCAGCAGTTTTGGCAGCGTGGAGACCCAGTACTTC
j_gene: TRBJ2-5
abundance: NA
v_gene: TRBV12-3/TRBV12-4
d_gene: NA

CDR3aa: CASSPGGGRGSYEQYF
CDR3nt: TGTGCCAGCAGCCCTGGAGGTGGGCGGGGCTCCTACGAGCAGTACTTC
j_gene: TRBJ2-7
abundance: few
v_gene: TRBV5-4
d_gene: NA

CDR3aa: CASSAQGKGSPLHF
CDR3nt: TGTGCCAGCAGCGCACAGGGGAAGGGTTCACCCCTCCACTTT
j_gene: TRBJ1-6
abundance: NA
v_gene: TRBV7-2
d_gene: TRBD1

CDR3aa: CASSVTPGDTQYF
CDR3nt: TGTGCCAGCAGCGTAACCCCGGGAGATACGCAGTATTTT
j_gene: TRBJ2-3
abundance: many
v_gene: TRBV9
d_gene: NA

CDR3aa: CASSLAGGAEKLFF
CDR3nt: TGTGCCAGCAGCTTAGCGGGTGGAGCTGAAAAACTGTTTTTT
j_gene: TRBJ1-4
abundance: NA
v_gene: TRBV7-2
d_gene: NA

CDR3aa: CARAVGTRGPWDANTGELFF
CDR3nt: TGTGCCAGAGCAGTGGGTACCAGGGGGCCATGGGATGCGAACACCGGGGAGCTGTTTTTT
j_gene: TRBJ2-2
abundance: NA
v_gene: TRBV6-4
d_gene: TRBD1